This T cell receptor (beta chain) originates from a study of control samples from healthy donors and cancer patients. V dropped 3 bases and J dropped 2; count of bases not matched to a gene: 3. CDR3 size: 14 residues. Germline assignment: CDR1 SGHRS and CDR2 YFSETQ. Sequencing was performed with immunoSEQ multiplex PCR; in TCRdb, only in-frame clones are kept and a portion is missing. The data hold roughly 80,000 clones, with over 75% observed a single time. Input material: blood. The TCR sequence derives from a woman aged 45-60 years in good health. The chain combines TRBV5-1 with TRBJ2-5; 8 bases map to TRBD2. CDR3 bases: TGCGCCAGCAGCTCCCGGGGGGGTCAAGAGACCCAGTACTTC. This codes for CASSSRGGQETQYF.